The T cell receptor beta chain described here comes from a study of CD8 T cells in ankylosing spondylitis. General study findings and limits: Seemingly characteristic of ankylosing spondylitis blood was a TCR beta motif consisting of fewer than 10 highly homologous variants. Relatively scarce in peripheral blood, disease-linked clones were CD8+.

Germline loops: CDR1 DFQATT, CDR2 SNEGSKA (reference sequence). The CDR3 is 13 residues long. Trimming took off 2 bases at V and 6 bases at J, with 14 bases between the two ends. TCRdb fed the 5' RACE reads into MiXCR, producing one record per CDR3 protein. The table includes around 770,000 distinct CDR3 sequences, about 10% detected once. In the case of this clonotype: The antigen is not known.

The sequenced material came from blood, either unsorted or a sorted T cell fraction (not recorded which). The source of this sequence is a male donor with ankylosing spondylitis. The chain is built from TRBV20-1 and TRBJ2-7; no clear D gene. The CDR3 nucleotides are TGCAGTGCTAGATTCGGACCTGATCGCGAGCAGTACTTC. It codes for CSARFGPDREQYF.